This T cell receptor beta chain was identified in a study of shared clonotypes between healthy human individuals. Overall study context: Three men and a couple of women, aged 18 to 49, were donors.

Assay execution took place at the deep level. Each cell subset's genomic DNA was divided evenly among several immunoSEQ plates. Generated by immunoSEQ multiplex PCR, the TCRdb table keeps only in-frame clones and is missing some. The sample shows some 470,000 clones, around 78% of them seen only once. CDR1 is SGHAT, CDR2 FQNNGV, per germline. The CDR3 spans 17 residues. V lost 0 bases and J lost 2; bases outside the gene matches: 7. The TCR sequence derives from a woman between 40 and 55 years old in good health. Some clones in this sample may be carry-over from other donors' samples. The rearrangement joins TRBV11-2 to TRBJ2-7; TRBD2 aligns across 10 bases. Sample: PBMCs. The CDR3 DNA is TGTGCCAGCAGCTTAGATCCTACTAGCGGGAAGCCCTACGAGCAGTACTTC. Encoded protein: CASSLDPTSGKPYEQYF.